This TCR beta chain stems from a study of tissue T cells after allogeneic stem cell transplantation. In this sample, this clone turned up a few times. Its cognate antigen is unknown. Here the gene names and germline are mouse. The read ends 1 residue early relative to the CDR3; the germline J gene fills the gap. This specimen includes other DNA sequences encoding the same CDR3. The time point denotes: mouse harvest day 7 after allogeneic transplant. Each mouse received 10^7 T-cell-depleted marrow cells plus 10^6 splenic CD5+ T cells by tail vein. The CDR3 has 12 amino acids. The V and J ends lost 0 bases and 4 bases respectively, with 4 bases between them. Germline assignment: CDR1 KGHPV and CDR2 FQNQEV (reference sequence). Using immunoSEQ multiplex PCR, the repertoire was profiled, and TCRdb retains in-frame clones only, with some absent. The sample has some 6,300 clones; more than 40% are singletons.

Findings and limits, study-wide: Tissue-detected TCR repertoire was only partly captured by blood and spleen T cells.

The origin of this receptor is a female BALB/c mouse given C57BL/6 T cells with graft-versus-host disease after an allogeneic hematopoietic cell transplant. Sequences were obtained from gut tissue. V gene TRBV26 combines with J gene TRBJ2-7; D unresolved. CDR3 residues: CASSLSGYEQYF. Incomplete CDR3 DNA: TGTGCCAGCAGTCTGTCGGGGTATGAACAGTAC.